The 5 T cell receptor beta chains listed next were all sequenced from one sample in a study of cytomegalovirus exposure and HLA in healthy donors. It was with 60 Vbeta and 13 Jbeta primers that the PCR ran. This table comes from immunoSEQ multiplex PCR, and its TCRdb copy is limited to in-frame clones, with some not included. Among more than 95,000 clones, over 65% were seen once, and the ten largest hold roughly 20%. The sequenced material came from PBMCs. The receptor source for this set is a man between 18 and 35 years old in good health and CMV-seropositive.

The rearrangement joins TRBV19 to TRBJ2-7; TRBD1 matches 7 bases. CDR1 is LNHDA, CDR2 SQIVND, per germline (reference sequence). After removal of 3 bases from V and 2 bases from J, the junction contained 7 bases not matched to a gene. This CDR3 has 15 residues. The CDR3 is CASSMIRTGTYEQYF. Here the CDR3 DNA reads TGTGCCAGTAGTATGATTCGGACAGGAACCTACGAGCAGTACTTC.

The rearrangement uses TRBV6-5 and TRBJ1-2, with D possibly TRBD1 on 5 matching bases. The V and J ends lost 7 bases and 3 bases respectively, with 18 bases between them. Germline assignment: CDR1 MNHEY and CDR2 SVGAGI. This CDR3 is built from 15 residues. Here the CDR3 reads CASTITRGGDYGYTF. Here the CDR3 DNA reads TGTGCCAGCACCATAACTCGCGGAGGGGACTATGGCTACACCTTC.

The chain recombines TRBV5-1 with TRBJ2-5, with D possibly TRBD2 on 7 matching bases. CDR3 length: 15 amino acids. The germline V gene encodes CDR1 SGHRS and CDR2 YFSETQ. Trimming pared 5 bases from V and 4 bases from J, leaving 18 bases between. The CDR3 spells CASRWRAGEGETQYF. CDR3 coding DNA: TGCGCCAGCAGATGGAGGGCAGGGGAGGGAGAGACCCAGTACTTC.

This chain uses TRBV6-5 with TRBJ2-1; 14 positions agree with TRBD2. CDR1 MNHEY and CDR2 SVGAGI come from the germline V gene. The CDR3 consists of 15 residues. The J segment lost 10 bases and the V segment lost 2 bases, leaving 4 bases of the junction unmatched. CDR3 loop: CASSYGLAGGSEQFF. The DNA for the CDR3 is TGTGCCAGCAGTTACGGACTAGCGGGGGGCAGCGAGCAGTTCTTC.

This chain links TRBV2 with TRBJ2-3; 10 bases agree with TRBD1. V trimming: 3 bases; J trimming: 3 bases; junction bases outside the gene matches: 3. This CDR3 contains 15 residues. Germline V CDR1 and CDR2: SNHLY, FYNNEI. CDR3 sequence (DNA): TGTGCCAGCAGTGAGGGACAGGGGTTGACAGATACGCAGTATTTT. It is translated as CASSEGQGLTDTQYF. The variable domain in full, completed from reference TRBV2 and TRBJ2-3, reads EPEVTQTPSHQVTQMGQEVILRCVPISNHLYFYWYRQILGQKVEFLVSFYNNEISEKSEIFDDQFSVERPDGSNFTLKIRSTKLEDSAMYFCASSEGQGLTDTQYFGPGTRLTVL.